The next 23 T cell receptor beta chains were all read from a single sample in a study of blood T cells in healthy people across ages. For the second PCR, which ran for 7 to 11 cycles, a sample-barcoded 5' primer and a J-beta primer mix were used. TCRdb re-analysed the 5' RACE reads in MiXCR, keeping a single row per CDR3 protein. The repertoire has about 1.4 million distinct CDR3 sequences, 45% to 70% of them found once; the top ten carry 5% to 7%. Input material: blood. All receptors derive from a man younger than 35 in good health.

The V call is TRBV7-2, the J call TRBJ1-2; no definite D call. Trimming cost V 4 bases and J 3 bases, with 9 bases left between them. CDR1 is SGHTA, CDR2 FQGNSA, per germline. The CDR3 extends over 13 amino acids. The DNA of the CDR3 is TGTGCCAGCAGCTCCCCCGGGTACTATGGCTACACCTTC. Translation: CASSSPGYYGYTF.

This chain links TRBV2 with TRBJ2-1; D gene unclear. The V gene's germline CDR1 is SNHLY and CDR2 FYNNEI. This CDR3 spans 14 amino acids. V dropped 7 bases and J dropped 6 bases, with 16 bases sitting between them. The CDR3 sequence: CASKQSYNANEQFF. In DNA form, the CDR3 reads TGTGCCAGCAAGCAGAGTTACAACGCCAATGAGCAGTTCTTC.

This clonotype was observed a few times. The V call is TRBV6-2 or TRBV6-3, the J call TRBJ2-7; 8 positions match TRBD1. The CDR3 runs to 14 residues. CDR1 MNHEY and CDR2 SVGEGT come from the germline V gene. Trimming at V came to 5 bases and at J to 3 bases, leaving 6 bases not matched to a gene. The chain's CDR3 is CASSDPTGDYEQYF. The CDR3 DNA is TGTGCCAGCAGTGATCCGACAGGGGACTACGAGCAGTACTTC.

The rearrangement joins TRBV7-2 to TRBJ2-3, with 8 bases fitting TRBD2. The germline CDR1 and CDR2 sequences are SGHTA and FQGNSA. The CDR3 spans 17 residues. V was pared by 2 bases and J by 4 bases, with 11 bases of the junction left unmatched. The CDR3 sequence: CASSLNPGGASADTQYF. CDR3 coding DNA: TGTGCCAGCAGCTTAAACCCCGGGGGGGCTAGCGCAGATACGCAGTATTTT.

The chain employs TRBV20-1 and TRBJ2-2; maybe TRBD1 (5 bases). The CDR3 consists of 13 residues. Germline loops: CDR1 DFQATT, CDR2 SNEGSKA (reference sequence). Trimming removed 3 bases at V and 6 bases at J, with 11 bases between. The CDR3 coding sequence is TGCAGTGCTAGGGGGCAAGGGCCCGGGGAGCTGTTTTTT. It yields the protein CSARGQGPGELFF.

J is TRBJ1-4 and V is TRBV28, with no clear D. CDR1 and CDR2 (germline): MDHEN, SYDVKM. Deletions cut 6 bases from V and 8 bases from J, with 13 bases between. The CDR3 is made up of 13 amino acids. The CDR3 is CASSSHLREKLFF. Written as DNA, the CDR3 is TGTGCCAGCAGCTCCCATTTGCGAGAAAAACTGTTTTTT.

The rearrangement links TRBV29-1 to TRBJ2-7; D not resolved. CDR1 SQVTM and CDR2 ANQGSEA come from the germline V gene. This CDR3 contains 11 residues. In DNA form, the CDR3 reads TGCCGCGCCACCGACACCTACGAGCAGTACTTC. It is translated as CRATDTYEQYF.

This CDR3 reads CASSLALAGGTEQYF. In DNA, the CDR3 is TGCGCCAGCAGCTTGGCACTAGCGGGAGGTACCGAGCAGTACTTC. The chain recombines TRBV5-1 with TRBJ2-7, with 12 nucleotides matching TRBD2. J was trimmed by 6 bases and V by 0 bases; bases with no gene match: 4. The germline V gene has CDR1 SGHRS and CDR2 YFSETQ. The CDR3 covers 15 residues. Filled out from reference TRBV5-1 and TRBJ2-7, the complete variable domain reads KAGVTQTPRYLIKTRGQQVTLSCSPISGHRSVSWYQQTPGQGLQFLFEYFSETQRNKGNFPGRFSGRQFSNSRSEMNVSTLELGDSALYLCASSLALAGGTEQYFGPGTRLTVT.

This clonotype was counted between two and nine times. The chain uses TRBV7-6 and TRBJ1-4; D uncertain. CDR3 length: 15 residues. The germline V gene encodes CDR1 SGHVS and CDR2 FNYEAQ. The V gene lost 9 bases and the J gene lost 3 bases, with 17 bases spanning the gap. CDR3 sequence (DNA): TGTGCCAGTTCTGGCAAAACTGGTGCTAATGAAAAACTGTTTTTT. Translation gives CASSGKTGANEKLFF.

This clonotype has a handful of counts. This chain joins TRBV25-1 and TRBJ2-6; D is unclear. CDR1 is MGHDK and CDR2 is SYGVNS in the germline V gene. Trimming stripped 7 bases from V and 3 bases from J, with 7 bases between. The CDR3 is 13 amino acids. CDR3 coding DNA: TGTGCCAGCAAGAAGAGTGGGGCCAACGTCCTGACTTTC. Translated, it gives CASKKSGANVLTF.

The chain combines TRBV7-9 with TRBJ1-2, with D unclear. The CDR3 has 13 residues. The V end was cut by 2 bases, the J end by 2 bases, with 6 bases between. From germline, CDR1 is SEHNR and CDR2 FQNEAQ (reference sequence). CDR3 nucleotide sequence: TGTGCCAGCAGCTTACGAGTGAACTATGGCTACACCTTC. The encoded protein is CASSLRVNYGYTF.

The chain links TRBV7-9 to TRBJ2-7; no clear D. Germline V CDR1 and CDR2: SEHNR, FQNEAQ (reference sequence). Trimming cost V 4 bases and J 4 bases, with 11 bases left between them. The CDR3 loop spans 13 amino acids. The CDR3 sequence is CASSCGDFYEQYF. The CDR3 bases are TGTGCCAGCAGCTGCGGAGACTTTTACGAGCAGTACTTC.

This clonotype came up a few times. The chain uses TRBV7-9 and TRBJ2-1; 8 bases map to TRBD2. This CDR3 spans 15 amino acids. The V segment lost 6 bases and the J segment 5 bases; nucleotides outside the gene matches: 9. In germline, CDR1 is SEHNR, CDR2 FQNEAQ (reference sequence). The CDR3 is CASRSGGRDNNEQFF. The DNA of the CDR3 is TGTGCCAGCAGATCGGGGGGGAGAGACAACAATGAGCAGTTCTTC.

The chain is built from TRBV28 and TRBJ2-1; D is unclear. There are 12 residues in the CDR3. V dropped 8 bases and J dropped 6 bases, with 11 bases sitting between them. Germline lookup yields CDR1 MDHEN and CDR2 SYDVKM. In DNA form, the CDR3 reads TGTGCCAGCGCCCCGGGTCGCAATGAGCAGTTCTTC. Translated: CASAPGRNEQFF.

The J gene is TRBJ1-2, the V gene TRBV5-1, with D maybe TRBD1 (5 bases). Germline assignment: CDR1 SGHRS and CDR2 YFSETQ. The CDR3 sequence is 14 residues long. Trimming removed 3 bases at V and 8 bases at J, with 17 bases between. This CDR3 is CASSSDTVLLGYTF. The DNA for the CDR3 is TGCGCCAGCAGCTCGGACACGGTCCTCCTCGGCTACACCTTC.

This sequence joins TRBV4-1 and TRBJ2-5; D perhaps matches TRBD2 (5 bases). CDR1 and CDR2 (germline): MGHRA, YSYEKL. V was cut by 1 base and J by 2 bases, with 11 bases left in between. CDR3 size: 15 residues. CDR3: CASSQVGSQQETQYF. In DNA, the CDR3 is TGCGCCAGCAGCCAAGTGGGGAGTCAACAAGAGACCCAGTACTTC.

V gene TRBV7-9 combines with J gene TRBJ2-1; 8 positions match TRBD2. Germline CDR1 reads SEHNR; CDR2 reads FQNEAQ (reference sequence). The CDR3 length is 15 residues. V shed 5 bases and J 7 bases; nucleotides not matched to a gene: 10. The CDR3 reads CASSPAGGPVNEQFF. The CDR3 DNA reads TGTGCCAGCAGCCCCGCGGGGGGCCCGGTTAATGAGCAGTTCTTC.

The genes are TRBV2 and TRBJ2-1; TRBD2 matches 8 bases. CDR3 length: 14 residues. CDR1 SNHLY and CDR2 FYNNEI come from the germline V gene. V shed 10 bases and J 5 bases; nucleotides not matched to a gene: 10. The CDR3 loop is CATRTSRPNNEQFF. The DNA of the CDR3 is TGTGCCACCAGGACTAGCAGGCCAAACAATGAGCAGTTCTTC. Based on the CDR3 plus reference TRBV2 and TRBJ2-1, the full variable domain is EPEVTQTPSHQVTQMGQEVILRCVPISNHLYFYWYRQILGQKVEFLVSFYNNEISEKSEIFDDQFSVERPDGSNFTLKIRSTKLEDSAMYFCATRTSRPNNEQFFGPGTRLTVL.

The chain joins TRBV7-9 to TRBJ2-7; no clear D. Looked up from germline, CDR1 is SEHNR and CDR2 is FQNEAQ (reference sequence). This CDR3 comprises 10 residues. The DNA of the CDR3 is TGTGCGTACGGTTCCTACGAGCAGTACTTC. It codes for CAYGSYEQYF.

The chain has TRBV7-9 and TRBJ2-7; tentative D call: TRBD1 (5 bases). There are 15 residues in the CDR3. Trimming took off 5 bases at V and 4 bases at J, with 18 bases between the two ends. CDR1 and CDR2 from the germline V gene are SEHNR and FQNEAQ (reference sequence). DNA of the CDR3: TGTGCCAGCAGCATGACAGCGATCCCTCCTTACGAGCAGTACTTC. It translates to CASSMTAIPPYEQYF. Supplemented by reference TRBV7-9 and TRBJ2-7, the full variable domain reads DTGVSQNPRHKITKRGQNVTFRCDPISEHNRLYWYRQTLGQGPEFLTYFQNEAQLEKSRLLSDRFSAERPKGSFSTLEIQRTEQGDSAMYLCASSMTAIPPYEQYFGPGTRLTVT.

The chain combines TRBV20-1 with TRBJ2-1, with 9 bases that match TRBD2. The V gene's germline CDR1 is DFQATT and CDR2 SNEGSKA (reference sequence). The CDR3 length is 12 residues. V shed 2 bases and J 12 bases; nucleotides not matched to a gene: 5. CDR3 region: CSARPHSGGQFF. For the CDR3, the DNA is TGCAGTGCTAGACCTCATAGCGGGGGGCAGTTCTTC.

The genes are TRBV6-5 and TRBJ2-7; 9 nucleotides match TRBD2. Germline CDR1 is MNHEY and CDR2 is SVGAGI. The CDR3 consists of 16 residues. The J segment lost 12 bases and the V segment lost 3 bases, leaving 18 bases of the junction unmatched. The CDR3: CASSYAGGAPRETLYF. The CDR3 nucleotides read TGTGCCAGCAGTTATGCGGGAGGGGCTCCCAGGGAGACCCTGTACTTC.

J is TRBJ2-1 and V is TRBV4-1; TRBD2 matches at 8 bases. The CDR3 consists of 16 residues. Looked up from germline, CDR1 is MGHRA and CDR2 is YSYEKL. The V gene end was trimmed by 0 bases and the J gene end by 10 bases; junction bases not matched to a gene: 11. The CDR3 region has the DNA TGCGCCAGCAGCCAAGATGACCTCAGCGGGGGAAGCGAGCAGTTCTTC. Amino acid sequence: CASSQDDLSGGSEQFF.